The 24 T cell receptor beta chains reported below all come from one sample, sequenced in a study of T cells in Graves' hyperthyroidism and ophthalmopathy. The investigators amplified TCR beta CDR3 regions from RNA transcripts. The HTBI primer set drove a first-round RT-PCR of the TCR CDR3. MiXCR was run by TCRdb on the multiplex PCR reads, yielding one entry per CDR3 protein. The data contain fewer than 450,000 distinct CDR3 sequences, approximately 18% of them singletons. The sequencing sample was made of blood. The receptors stem from a woman aged 30 to 39 with Graves' hyperthyroidism that later progressed to Graves' ophthalmopathy.

V usage is TRBV20-1 and J usage is TRBJ2-7; TRBD1 might be the D (5 bases). Trimming removed 2 bases at V and 5 bases at J, with 16 bases between. Germline CDR1 and CDR2: DFQATT and SNEGSKA (reference sequence). The CDR3 spans 14 residues. CDR3 amino acids: CSARPSYLGHEQYF. The CDR3 nucleotides read TGCAGTGCTAGACCCTCCTATTTGGGGCACGAGCAGTACTTC.

The sample holds many counts of this clonotype. CDR3: CASSPENNSYEQYF. Here the CDR3 DNA reads TGCGCCAGCAGCCCGGAAAATAACAGCTACGAGCAGTACTTC. The J gene is TRBJ2-7, the V gene TRBV5-1, with no clear D. Germline V CDR1 and CDR2: SGHRS, YFSETQ. CDR3 length equals 14 residues. V was pared by 4 bases and J by 3 bases, with 14 bases between.

On this clonotype: This may stem from a read error, because a much larger clone lies one nucleotide away. The V and J genes are TRBV29-1 and TRBJ2-3; TRBD2 might be the D (6 bases). In germline, CDR1 is SQVTM, CDR2 ANQGSEA. The germline V and J ends were trimmed by 2 bases and 3 bases, with 15 bases remaining between them. The CDR3 is 15 residues long. The CDR3 protein is CSVEHAGTRTDTQYF. CDR3 in DNA: TGCAGCGTTGAACACGCGGGAACTAGAACAGATACGCAGTATTTT.

As concerns this clonotype: A much larger clone differs from this one at a single base, so this may be a read error. Since the CDR3 does not end with the conserved phenylalanine or tryptophan, this likely comes from a read error. The rearrangement links TRBV30 to TRBJ2-7; D not certain. V was clipped by 4 bases and J by 4 bases, with 17 bases between them. Germline values: CDR1 GTSNPN, CDR2 SVGIG (reference sequence). CDR3 length equals 14 residues. The CDR3 DNA reads as TGTGCCTGGAAACACCCCCACTTTATGTACGAGCAGTACCTC. Amino acids: CAWKHPHFMYEQYL.

CDR3 loop: CASNFPRVGFSGAQYGYTF. CDR3 nucleotide sequence: TGTGCCAGCAACTTTCCTCGGGTTGGGTTTTCAGGGGCGCAATATGGCTACACCTTC. This rearrangement joins TRBV28 to TRBJ1-2, with a possible D match to TRBD1 (6 bases). V lost 7 bases to trimming and J lost 5 bases, with 32 bases between them. Germline V lookup: CDR1 MDHEN, CDR2 SYDVKM. The CDR3 is 19 residues long.

This clonotype appeared many times. The J gene is TRBJ1-2, the V gene TRBV30; D not resolved. Germline V gives CDR1 GTSNPN, CDR2 SVGIG (reference sequence). V shed 1 base and J shed 6 bases, with 15 bases lying between them. This CDR3 region has 14 residues. CDR3 sequence reads: CAWSGPLAVHGYTF. DNA for the CDR3: TGTGCCTGGAGTGGGCCGCTCGCGGTTCATGGCTACACCTTC.

There are many counts of this clonotype. The rearrangement uses TRBV29-1 and TRBJ2-1; no reliable D call. The ends were cut back, 6 bases at V and 2 bases at J, with 17 bases in the middle. Germline-derived CDR1 and CDR2 are SQVTM and ANQGSEA. The CDR3 is 15 residues long. The chain's CDR3 is CSVGRTARTYNEQFF. CDR3 in DNA: TGCAGCGTCGGAAGAACAGCGAGAACCTACAATGAGCAGTTCTTC.

This clonotype was picked up many times. The V and J genes are TRBV10-2 and TRBJ2-7; TRBD1 aligns across 8 bases. Germline lookup yields CDR1 WSHSY and CDR2 SAAADI. This CDR3 is 14 amino acids long. V shed 4 bases and J 3 bases; nucleotides not matched to a gene: 5. The CDR3 DNA follows: TGCGCCAGCAGTGTTTCACAGGGGGTCTACGAGCAGTACTTC. This encodes CASSVSQGVYEQYF.

This clonotype was counted ten times or more. The chain is built from TRBV10-3 and TRBJ1-6; D not resolved. Per germline, CDR1 ENHRY and CDR2 SYGVKD. The V end was cut by 11 bases, the J end by 8 bases, with 16 bases between. The CDR3 contains 13 residues. The CDR3 reads CAGRREWDSPLHF. The CDR3 region has the DNA TGTGCCGGCCGCCGGGAATGGGATTCACCCCTCCACTTT.

Of note for this clonotype: This could be a read error, since a much larger clone is one nucleotide away. The chain recombines TRBV28 with TRBJ1-2; weak D call: TRBD1 (5 bases). With 6 bases removed from V and 7 bases from J, the gap between germline ends came to 12 bases. The germline CDR1 and CDR2 sequences are MDHEN and SYDVKM. This CDR3 is built from 12 residues. For the CDR3, the DNA is TGTGCCAGCAGCTCCGGGACGTTTGGCTACACCTTC. It specifies CASSSGTFGYTF.

In this sample, this clonotype turned up many times. This chain joins TRBV6-2 or TRBV6-3 and TRBJ2-3; tentative D call: TRBD2 (5 bases). The length of the CDR3 is 16 residues. CDR1 is MNHEY, CDR2 SVGEGT, per germline. V lost 2 bases and J 2 bases, leaving 14 bases between the germline ends. The CDR3 sequence is CASSYEGRRPTDTQYF. CDR3 coding DNA: TGTGCCAGCAGTTACGAGGGTCGGAGGCCCACAGATACGCAGTATTTT.

Ten or more counts support this clonotype. The CDR3 DNA reads TGTGCCAGCAGTCCGACACAGGGAAGTTGGTCTGAAGCTTTCTTT. Translating gives CASSPTQGSWSEAFF. V is TRBV28 and J is TRBJ1-1; D is possibly TRBD1 (6 bases). V lost 5 bases and J 6 bases, leaving 19 bases between the germline ends. This CDR3 is 15 amino acids long. CDR1 and CDR2 (germline): MDHEN, SYDVKM.

A remark on this clonotype: A much larger clone is a single base away; this may be a read error. The V and J genes are TRBV2 and TRBJ2-3; possibly TRBD1 for D (6 bases). The CDR3 loop spans 15 amino acids. Trimming cost V 5 bases and J 3 bases, with 15 bases left between them. Germline V gene data show CDR1 as SNHLY and CDR2 as FYNNEI. CDR3 in DNA: TGTGCCAGCAGTTTTGGCAGGGGTTCGACAGATACGCAGTATTTT. Translating gives CASSFGRGSTDTQYF.

This clonotype has a count of ten or more. This rearrangement joins TRBV5-6 to TRBJ2-7; TRBD2 is a possible D gene (5 bases). The CDR3 extends over 14 amino acids. Germline values: CDR1 SGHDT, CDR2 YYEEEE. The V gene lost 0 bases and the J gene lost 2 bases, with 9 bases spanning the gap. The CDR3 spells CASSLGGWAYEQYF. CDR3 DNA: TGTGCCAGCAGCTTGGGCGGGTGGGCCTACGAGCAGTACTTC.

This clonotype appeared many times. The chain is built from TRBV11-2 and TRBJ2-2; the D is unclear. Deletions cut 2 bases from V and 2 bases from J, with 9 bases between. Germline V CDR1 and CDR2: SGHAT, FQNNGV. The CDR3 extends over 15 amino acids. CDR3: CASSLLGHNTGELFF. The CDR3 region has the DNA TGTGCCAGCAGCTTACTGGGCCACAACACCGGGGAGCTGTTTTTT.

V gene TRBV11-2 combines with J gene TRBJ2-7, with 13 bases that match TRBD2. V shed 4 bases and J 5 bases; nucleotides not matched to a gene: 2. From germline, CDR1 is SGHAT and CDR2 FQNNGV. The CDR3 is made up of 14 amino acids. The CDR3 sequence: CASSSTSGRDEQYV. The CDR3 DNA is TGTGCCAGCAGCTCTACTAGCGGGAGGGACGAGCAGTACGTC.

This clonotype was counted many times. The rearrangement uses TRBV20-1 and TRBJ2-5, with D possibly TRBD2 on 5 matching bases. V lost 1 base and J 3 bases, leaving 9 bases between the germline ends. The germline gives CDR1 DFQATT, CDR2 SNEGSKA (reference sequence). This CDR3 region has 13 residues. In nucleotides, the CDR3 is TGCAGTGCTAGAGTCTGGGGAGAAGAGACCCAGTACTTC. Translated: CSARVWGEETQYF.

This clonotype appeared many times. The chain joins TRBV6-1 to TRBJ1-2, with 7 bases lining up with TRBD1. Germline CDR1 MNHNS, CDR2 SASEGT. The CDR3 contains 14 residues. J was trimmed by 7 bases and V by 5 bases; bases with no gene match: 10. The CDR3 region has the DNA TGTGCCAGCAGTTGGACAGGAGGGGCGCGTGGCTACACCTTC. Translation gives CASSWTGGARGYTF.

The chain joins TRBV19 to TRBJ2-2; 13 positions agree with TRBD2. CDR1 and CDR2 (germline): LNHDA, SQIVND (reference sequence). The CDR3 sequence is 20 residues long. V was pared by 5 bases and J by 0 bases, with 12 bases of the junction left unmatched. The CDR3 nucleotides are TGTGCCAGTAGTCCCCGGGGGACTAGCGGGGATAACGCGAACACCGGGGAGCTGTTTTTT. Translating gives CASSPRGTSGDNANTGELFF.

The V gene is TRBV28, the J gene TRBJ2-7, with 11 bases identical to TRBD1. Per germline, CDR1 MDHEN and CDR2 SYDVKM. The CDR3 contains 16 residues. The V gene end was trimmed by 4 bases and the J gene end by 3 bases; junction bases not matched to a gene: 8. CDR3 sequence (DNA): TGTGCCAGCAGTTATGCCGGGACAGGGGGGCTCTACGAGCAGTACTTC. This codes for CASSYAGTGGLYEQYF.

In this sample, this clonotype turned up a few times. This chain connects TRBV5-1 to TRBJ2-7; D is perhaps TRBD1 (5 bases). The germline V gene has CDR1 SGHRS and CDR2 YFSETQ. Trimming took off 5 bases at V and 4 bases at J, with 16 bases between the two ends. This CDR3 contains 14 residues. The CDR3 protein is CASSPPTARYEQYF. The CDR3 region has the DNA TGCGCCAGCAGTCCCCCGACAGCCCGGTACGAGCAGTACTTC.

The sample holds a few counts of this clonotype. The V gene is TRBV6-2 or TRBV6-3, the J gene TRBJ1-2; TRBD1 aligns across 7 bases. This CDR3 has 15 amino acids. Germline V CDR1 and CDR2: MNHEY, SVGEGT. The ends lost 6 bases at V and 5 bases at J; junction bases unmatched: 12. CDR3 DNA: TGTGCCAGCAGCGAGAGACAGGGCCGTGGATATGGCTACACCTTC. It translates to CASSERQGRGYGYTF.

This clonotype has ten or more counts. V gene TRBV12-3 or TRBV12-4 combines with J gene TRBJ2-5; 11 nucleotides line up with TRBD2. Trimming removed 7 bases from V and 4 bases from J; junction bases left unmatched: 5. The CDR3 is made up of 14 amino acids. The DNA for the CDR3 is TGTGCCAGCACCCTAGGACTAGCGGGAGAGACCCAGTACTTC. Its protein product is CASTLGLAGETQYF.

The rearrangement joins TRBV6-2 or TRBV6-3 to TRBJ2-6; D is ambiguous. The CDR3 sequence is 18 residues long. The V end lost 7 bases, the J end lost 2 bases, and 21 bases lay between the germline ends. The V gene's germline CDR1 is MNHEY and CDR2 SVGEGT. CDR3 residues: CASTARDRELTGANVLTF. As DNA, the CDR3 is TGTGCCAGCACCGCGCGCGATAGGGAACTAACTGGGGCCAACGTCCTGACTTTC.